One T cell receptor beta chain is described in this entry. Its antigen is as yet unknown. One junction end disagrees with the germline gene, perhaps due to a read error. This specimen belongs to a study of CD8 T cells in ankylosing spondylitis. Using its own MiXCR run on the 5' RACE reads, TCRdb lists one record per CDR3 protein. The sample lists around 300,000 distinct CDR3 sequences; about 15% were seen once. Overall study results and limits: Both synovial fluid and blood in reactive arthritis had previously been reported to carry some motif variants. Disease-associated clones were reportedly significantly overrepresented in matched ankylosing spondylitis synovial fluid.

The sequence was collected from a male donor with ankylosing spondylitis or in good health (not recorded which). Sequenced material: blood, either unsorted or a sorted T cell fraction (not recorded which).

CDR3: CASSLAGQGHHF. CDR3 nucleotide sequence: TGTGCCAGCAGCTTAGCGGGGCAGGGGCACCATTTT. This rearrangement joins TRBV7-8 to TRBJ2-3; TRBD1 is a possible D gene (6 bases). The CDR3 has 12 residues. Germline assignment: CDR1 SGHVS and CDR2 FQNEAQ.